The 29 T cell receptor beta chains in this list originate from one sample, sequenced in a study of blood T cell repertoires in COVID-19. Only in-frame clones appear in the TCRdb table, and some are missing; sequencing was by immunoSEQ multiplex PCR. The data hold 200,000 to 250,000 clones, with over 75% observed a single time. The material sequenced was peripheral blood. The receptors derive from a human donor in a cohort sampled during active COVID-19.

J is TRBJ2-7 and V is TRBV2; D might be TRBD2 (6 bases). The CDR3 length is 15 residues. Germline V gene data show CDR1 as SNHLY and CDR2 as FYNNEI. Trimming pared 3 bases from V and 1 base from J, leaving 13 bases between. The CDR3 nucleotides are TGTGCCAGCAGTGATGGGACTGGAAGATCCTACGAGCAGTACTTC. This sequence encodes CASSDGTGRSYEQYF.

The rearrangement uses TRBV7-2 and TRBJ2-5; TRBD2 agrees at 7 bases. The germline V gene encodes CDR1 SGHTA and CDR2 FQGNSA. Germline trimming cut 1 base from V and 4 bases from J; bases unmatched to any gene: 6. CDR3 length: 15 amino acids. CDR3: CASSLGRASGETQYF. The CDR3 DNA is TGTGCCAGCAGCTTAGGTAGGGCTAGCGGAGAGACCCAGTACTTC.

The genes are TRBV5-1 and TRBJ2-7; 10 nucleotides line up with TRBD1. The CDR3 extends over 16 amino acids. Losses at the gene ends were 3 bases for V and 3 bases for J; bases not matched to a gene: 9. Germline lookup yields CDR1 SGHRS and CDR2 YFSETQ. For the CDR3, the DNA is TGCGCCAGCAGCTCTGCGCCGGGACAGGGGTTCTACGAGCAGTACTTC. It translates to CASSSAPGQGFYEQYF.

The chain links TRBV19 to TRBJ2-3; 11 positions agree with TRBD2. The CDR3 is made up of 14 amino acids. V shed 5 bases, J shed 5 bases, and the junction held 3 bases outside the gene matches. Germline V lookup: CDR1 LNHDA, CDR2 SQIVND (reference sequence). The CDR3 DNA reads TGTGCCAGTAGTCCTAGCGGGAGGTTAGATACGCAGTATTTT. Encoded protein: CASSPSGRLDTQYF.

This clone was seen a handful of times. The chain uses TRBV6-5 and TRBJ1-2; 7 bases are a match to TRBD1. The germline CDR1 and CDR2 sequences are MNHEY and SVGAGI. This CDR3 region has 14 residues. V dropped 4 bases and J dropped 2; count of bases not matched to a gene: 4. DNA for the CDR3: TGTGCCAGCAGTTTAGGCAGGGGGAACTATGGCTACACCTTC. Translating gives CASSLGRGNYGYTF.

This clone occurred a few times. The V call is TRBV5-6, the J call TRBJ1-1; D remains unclear. This CDR3 has 13 amino acids. Germline CDR1 SGHDT, CDR2 YYEEEE. Trimming took 5 bases from V and 0 from J, leaving 8 bases between them. The CDR3 DNA is TGTGCCAGCAGTCGACTGCTGAACACTGAAGCTTTCTTT. Residues: CASSRLLNTEAFF.

This clone appeared a few times. This chain uses TRBV4-1 with TRBJ2-1; 9 bases match TRBD2. The CDR3 is 15 residues long. Germline V lookup: CDR1 MGHRA, CDR2 YSYEKL. After removal of 4 bases from V and 2 bases from J, the junction contained 3 bases not matched to a gene. CDR3 loop: CASSRSGSPYNEQFF. The CDR3 DNA follows: TGCGCCAGCAGCCGTAGCGGGAGTCCCTACAATGAGCAGTTCTTC.

The gene calls are TRBV5-1 and TRBJ1-1; D perhaps matches TRBD1 (6 bases). V shed 5 bases and J shed 5 bases, with 10 bases lying between them. The CDR3 is 12 residues long. Germline CDR1 reads SGHRS; CDR2 reads YFSETQ. CDR3 sequence (DNA): TGCGCCAGCAGAGTTCAGGGGACTGAAGCTTTCTTT. Its translation is CASRVQGTEAFF.

This sequence joins TRBV6-5 and TRBJ2-7; 9 bases align to TRBD2. Germline CDR1 MNHEY, CDR2 SVGAGI. V shed 2 bases and J 5 bases; nucleotides not matched to a gene: 7. This CDR3 contains 15 residues. This CDR3 reads CASSYAGAGGDEQYF. The CDR3 coding sequence is TGTGCCAGCAGTTACGCAGGAGCGGGAGGCGACGAGCAGTACTTC.

In DNA form, the CDR3 reads TGTGCCAGCAGCCCGGGAGGTGGAAACACCATATATTTT. Amino acids: CASSPGGGNTIYF. The chain carries TRBV5-6 and TRBJ1-3; D is uncertain. This CDR3 has 13 amino acids. Germline V gives CDR1 SGHDT, CDR2 YYEEEE. Trimming took 4 bases from V and 3 from J, leaving 8 bases between them.

The DNA of the CDR3 is TGTGCCAGTAGAACTACAGGGGTTAACACTGAAGCTTTCTTT. It specifies CASRTTGVNTEAFF. The J gene is TRBJ1-1, the V gene TRBV19; 7 bases match TRBD1. Germline V gene sequence: CDR1 LNHDA, CDR2 SQIVND (reference sequence). V trimming: 6 bases; J trimming: 2 bases; junction bases outside the gene matches: 6. The CDR3 totals 14 residues.

The chain employs TRBV7-8 and TRBJ2-7; 10 bases agree with TRBD2. Looked up from germline, CDR1 is SGHVS and CDR2 is FQNEAQ. With 6 bases clipped from V and 6 bases from J, the junction kept 8 bases outside the gene matches. The CDR3 is 14 residues long. The CDR3: CASSSAGGQFEQYF. CDR3 sequence (DNA): TGTGCCAGCAGTTCAGCGGGGGGGCAATTCGAGCAGTACTTC.

V usage is TRBV2 and J usage is TRBJ1-1, with a tentative D call TRBD1 (6 bases). The V and J ends lost 3 bases and 4 bases respectively, with 15 bases between them. CDR3 length: 15 residues. Germline CDR1 is SNHLY and CDR2 is FYNNEI. This CDR3 is CASSDPGQGSTEAFF. The CDR3 DNA reads TGTGCCAGCAGTGATCCCGGCCAGGGGAGCACTGAAGCTTTCTTT.

V gene TRBV18 combines with J gene TRBJ1-6, with 9 bases lining up with TRBD1. V gave up 3 bases and J gave up 8 bases; unmatched junction bases: 5. The length of the CDR3 is 15 residues. The germline V gene has CDR1 KGHSH and CDR2 LQKENI. This CDR3 is CASSPRGQGDSPLHF. The CDR3 DNA follows: TGTGCCAGCTCACCTCGGGGACAGGGTGATTCACCCCTCCACTTT.

V usage is TRBV7-9 and J usage is TRBJ1-4; the match to TRBD1 covers 7 bases. Germline CDR1 is SEHNR and CDR2 is FQNEAQ (reference sequence). J was trimmed by 4 bases and V by 5 bases; bases with no gene match: 4. This CDR3 contains 14 residues. This chain's CDR3 is CASSEGQINEKLFF. CDR3 DNA: TGTGCCAGCAGCGAGGGACAGATTAATGAAAAACTGTTTTTT.

The chain links TRBV20-1 to TRBJ1-1; D gene uncertain. This CDR3 region has 10 residues. Trimming removed 6 bases at V and 6 bases at J, with 8 bases between. Germline V CDR1 and CDR2: DFQATT, SNEGSKA (reference sequence). The CDR3 bases are TGCAGTGCCACAGACGCTGAAGCTTTCTTT. Translating gives CSATDAEAFF.

The gene calls are TRBV3-1 (or the pseudogene TRBV3-2) and TRBJ2-3; TRBD2 agrees at 11 bases. The germline CDR1 and CDR2 sequences are LGHDT and YNNKEL (reference sequence). Trimming cost V 4 bases and J 1 base; bases outside gene matches: 7. CDR3 length: 17 amino acids. The CDR3 coding sequence is TGTGCCAGCAGCCCTGGGACTAGCGGAGAAGGCACAGATACGCAGTATTTT. Translated: CASSPGTSGEGTDTQYF.

V gene TRBV7-9 combines with J gene TRBJ2-3; 8 positions match TRBD1. The V segment lost 7 bases and the J segment 5 bases; nucleotides outside the gene matches: 8. Germline lookup yields CDR1 SEHNR and CDR2 FQNEAQ (reference sequence). This CDR3 comprises 14 residues. The CDR3 region is CASNGRGQGDTQYF. The DNA of the CDR3 is TGTGCCAGCAATGGCAGGGGGCAGGGAGATACGCAGTATTTT.

The chain is built from TRBV6-1 and TRBJ2-5, with 12 nucleotides matching TRBD2. Germline CDR1 and CDR2: MNHNS and SASEGT. The CDR3 is 18 residues long. Trimming cost V 4 bases and J 5 bases; bases outside gene matches: 14. The CDR3 DNA reads TGTGCCAGCAGTGCGTCGACTAGCGGGGGCCTTACCGGGGAGACCCAGTACTTC. This gives the protein CASSASTSGGLTGETQYF.

V usage is TRBV3-1 (or the pseudogene TRBV3-2) and J usage is TRBJ2-7, with D possibly being TRBD2 (5 bases). The CDR3 sequence is 15 residues long. The ends were cut back, 1 base at V and 3 bases at J, with 13 bases in the middle. CDR1 LGHDT and CDR2 YNNKEL come from the germline V gene (reference sequence). The CDR3 sequence is CASSQAVNEGYEQYF. The CDR3 DNA is TGTGCCAGCAGCCAAGCCGTAAACGAGGGCTACGAGCAGTACTTC.

V and J are TRBV28 and TRBJ2-1; TRBD2 aligns across 7 bases. This CDR3 region has 17 residues. Germline-derived CDR1 and CDR2 are MDHEN and SYDVKM. After removal of 3 bases from V and 7 bases from J, the junction contained 15 bases not matched to a gene. The CDR3 DNA reads as TGTGCCAGCAGTTTTTGGGGGTCTGCGGGAGCGAGAAATGAGCAGTTCTTC. It yields the protein CASSFWGSAGARNEQFF.

This chain connects TRBV29-1 to TRBJ1-1; 8 nucleotides line up with TRBD1. The length of the CDR3 is 16 residues. The ends lost 7 bases at V and 5 bases at J; junction bases unmatched: 18. Germline V lookup: CDR1 SQVTM, CDR2 ANQGSEA. This CDR3 reads CSAGLSGQGEGTEAFF. The CDR3 DNA reads TGCAGCGCGGGGCTGAGCGGACAGGGCGAGGGAACTGAAGCTTTCTTT.

The chain joins TRBV3-1 (or the pseudogene TRBV3-2) to TRBJ2-6; a weak D match, TRBD2 (5 bases). The CDR3 has 16 residues. V gave up 0 bases and J gave up 2 bases, with 8 bases separating them. Looked up from germline, CDR1 is LGHDT and CDR2 is YNNKEL (reference sequence). CDR3 DNA sequence: TGTGCCAGCAGCCAAGAGCGGAGGACTGGGGCCAACGTCCTGACTTTC. This codes for CASSQERRTGANVLTF.

CDR3 region: CASSYRGRVEKLFF. The CDR3 nucleotides read TGTGCCAGCAGTTACAGGGGGCGGGTGGAAAAACTGTTTTTT. The V gene is TRBV6-6, the J gene TRBJ1-4; 7 bases are shared with TRBD1. The V and J ends lost 2 bases and 8 bases, in that order; junction bases with no gene match: 5. Germline lookup yields CDR1 MNHNY and CDR2 SVGAGI (reference sequence). This CDR3 region has 14 residues.

This chain connects TRBV29-1 to TRBJ2-7, with D uncertain. Germline CDR1 SQVTM, CDR2 ANQGSEA. This CDR3 spans 13 amino acids. The V gene lost 6 bases and the J gene lost 2 bases, with 14 bases spanning the gap. In nucleotides, the CDR3 is TGCAGCGTGGCCTCCCGGGTGACCTACGAGCAGTACTTC. It encodes CSVASRVTYEQYF.

This chain connects TRBV3-1 (or the pseudogene TRBV3-2) to TRBJ1-3; perhaps TRBD1 as D (6 bases). In germline, CDR1 is LGHDT, CDR2 YNNKEL (reference sequence). This CDR3 comprises 13 residues. V gave up 5 bases and J gave up 6 bases, with 11 bases separating them. The CDR3 sequence: CASSDRILNTIYF. CDR3 sequence (DNA): TGTGCCAGCAGCGACAGGATTTTAAACACCATATATTTT.

This chain connects TRBV29-1 to TRBJ1-1; possible D gene TRBD1, 5 bases. Germline assignment: CDR1 SQVTM and CDR2 ANQGSEA. CDR3 length: 12 residues. The V end was cut by 4 bases, the J end by 6 bases, with 12 bases between. The CDR3 DNA is TGCAGCGTTGGCAGGGACTGGGCTGAAGCTTTCTTT. This encodes CSVGRDWAEAFF.

This sequence joins TRBV7-8 and TRBJ2-2; tentative D call: TRBD2 (6 bases). V lost 7 bases, J lost 6 bases, and 9 bases lay in between. From germline, CDR1 is SGHVS and CDR2 FQNEAQ. The CDR3 is 12 amino acids. DNA for the CDR3: TGTGCCAGCAACCCGGGGGCCGGGGAGCTGTTTTTT. Protein: CASNPGAGELFF.

This clone was counted a few times. The chain is built from TRBV9 and TRBJ2-5; D is perhaps TRBD1 (6 bases). Germline V gene lookup returns CDR1 SGDLS and CDR2 YYNGEE. This CDR3 has 17 amino acids. Trimming took off 4 bases at V and 1 base at J, with 20 bases between the two ends. CDR3 coding DNA: TGTGCCAGCAGCCTCGGACAGTATGGGTCCTCCCAAGAGACCCAGTACTTC. This sequence encodes CASSLGQYGSSQETQYF.